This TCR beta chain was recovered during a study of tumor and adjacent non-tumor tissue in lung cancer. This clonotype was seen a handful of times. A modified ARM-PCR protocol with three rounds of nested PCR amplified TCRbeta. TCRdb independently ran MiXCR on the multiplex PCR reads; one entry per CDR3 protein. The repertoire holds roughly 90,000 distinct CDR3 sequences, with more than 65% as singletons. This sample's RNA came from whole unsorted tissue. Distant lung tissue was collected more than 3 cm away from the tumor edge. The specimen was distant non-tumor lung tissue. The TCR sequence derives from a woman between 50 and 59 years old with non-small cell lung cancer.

CDR3 coding DNA: TGTGCCGACAGCTTGTGGGGCCAGCTAACGACAGATACGCAGTATTTT. This codes for CADSLWGQLTTDTQYF. The V and J genes are TRBV11-2 and TRBJ2-3, with D possibly being TRBD1 (5 bases). This CDR3 has 16 residues. The V end was cut by 11 bases, the J end by 3 bases, with 24 bases between. Looked up from germline, CDR1 is SGHAT and CDR2 is FQNNGV.